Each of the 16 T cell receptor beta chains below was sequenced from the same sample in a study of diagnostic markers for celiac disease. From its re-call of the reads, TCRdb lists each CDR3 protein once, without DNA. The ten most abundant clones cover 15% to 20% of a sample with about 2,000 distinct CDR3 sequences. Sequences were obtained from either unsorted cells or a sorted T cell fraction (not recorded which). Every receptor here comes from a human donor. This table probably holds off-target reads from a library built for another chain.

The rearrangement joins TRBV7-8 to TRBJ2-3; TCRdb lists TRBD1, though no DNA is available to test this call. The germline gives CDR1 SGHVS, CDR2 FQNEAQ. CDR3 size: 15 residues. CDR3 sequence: CASSMTRQGVSSQYF. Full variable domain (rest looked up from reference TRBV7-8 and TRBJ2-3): GAGVSQSPRYKVAKRGQDVALRCDPISGHVSLFWYQQALGQGPEFLTYFQNEAQLDKSGLPSDRFFAERPEGSVSTLKIQRTQQEDSAVYLCASSMTRQGVSSQYFGPGTRLTVL.

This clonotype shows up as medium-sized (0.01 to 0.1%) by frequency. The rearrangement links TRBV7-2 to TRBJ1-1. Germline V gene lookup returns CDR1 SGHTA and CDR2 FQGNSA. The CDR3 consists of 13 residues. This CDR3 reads CASSLAGGDEAFF.

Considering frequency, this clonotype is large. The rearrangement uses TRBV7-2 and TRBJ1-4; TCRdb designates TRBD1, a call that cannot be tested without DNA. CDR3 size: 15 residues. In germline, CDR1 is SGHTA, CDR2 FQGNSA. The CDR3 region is CASSLARGAGEKLFF.

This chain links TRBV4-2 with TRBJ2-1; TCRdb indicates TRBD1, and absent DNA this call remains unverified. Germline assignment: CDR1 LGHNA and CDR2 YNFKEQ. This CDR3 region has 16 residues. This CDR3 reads CASSQAPGQGINEQFF.

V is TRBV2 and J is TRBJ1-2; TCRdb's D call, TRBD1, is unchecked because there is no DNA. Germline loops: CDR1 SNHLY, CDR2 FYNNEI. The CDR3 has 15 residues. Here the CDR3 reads CASRSRTGRGYGYTF.

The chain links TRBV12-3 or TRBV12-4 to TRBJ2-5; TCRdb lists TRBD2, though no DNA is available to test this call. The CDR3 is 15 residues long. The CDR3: CASSSGGSPQETQYF.

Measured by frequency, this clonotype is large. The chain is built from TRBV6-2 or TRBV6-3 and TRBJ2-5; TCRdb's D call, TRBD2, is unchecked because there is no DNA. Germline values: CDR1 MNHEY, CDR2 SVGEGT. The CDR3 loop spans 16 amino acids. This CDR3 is CASSGTGLAYEETQYF.

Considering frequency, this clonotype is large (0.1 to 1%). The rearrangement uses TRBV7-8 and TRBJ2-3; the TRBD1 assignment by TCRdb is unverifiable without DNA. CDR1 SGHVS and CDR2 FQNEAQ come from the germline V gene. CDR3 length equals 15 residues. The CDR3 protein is CASCFPGETKDTQYF.

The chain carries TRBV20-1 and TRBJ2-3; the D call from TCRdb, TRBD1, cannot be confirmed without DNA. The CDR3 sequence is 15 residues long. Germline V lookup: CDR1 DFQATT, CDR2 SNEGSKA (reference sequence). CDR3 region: CSARDPGQGIDTQYF.

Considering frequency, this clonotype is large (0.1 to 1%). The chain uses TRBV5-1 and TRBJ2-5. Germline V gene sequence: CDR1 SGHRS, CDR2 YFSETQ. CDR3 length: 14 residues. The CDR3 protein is CASSLAARRETQYF.

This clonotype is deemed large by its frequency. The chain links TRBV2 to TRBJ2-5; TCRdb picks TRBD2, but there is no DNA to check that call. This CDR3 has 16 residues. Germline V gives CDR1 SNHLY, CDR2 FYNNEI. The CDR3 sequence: CASRGTSGGPQETQYF.

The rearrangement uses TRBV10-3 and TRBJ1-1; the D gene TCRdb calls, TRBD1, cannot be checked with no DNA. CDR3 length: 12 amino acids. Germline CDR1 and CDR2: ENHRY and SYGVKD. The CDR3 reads CAISTGQIEAFF.

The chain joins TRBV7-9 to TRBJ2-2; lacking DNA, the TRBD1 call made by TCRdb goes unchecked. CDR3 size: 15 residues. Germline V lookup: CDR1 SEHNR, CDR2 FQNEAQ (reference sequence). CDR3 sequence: CASSASTTGPGELFF. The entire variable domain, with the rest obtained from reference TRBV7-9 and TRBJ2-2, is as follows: DTGVSQNPRHKITKRGQNVTFRCDPISEHNRLYWYRQTLGQGPEFLTYFQNEAQLEKSRLLSDRFSAERPKGSFSTLEIQRTEQGDSAMYLCASSASTTGPGELFFGEGSRLTVL.

The CDR3 protein is CSATTGQGSYEQYF. The gene calls are TRBV20-1 and TRBJ2-7; TCRdb picks TRBD1, but there is no DNA to check that call. Germline V gives CDR1 DFQATT, CDR2 SNEGSKA (reference sequence). The CDR3 consists of 14 residues.

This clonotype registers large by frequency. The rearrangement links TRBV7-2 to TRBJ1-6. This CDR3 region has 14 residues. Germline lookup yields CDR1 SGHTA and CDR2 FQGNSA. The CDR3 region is CASSFGSYNSPLHF.

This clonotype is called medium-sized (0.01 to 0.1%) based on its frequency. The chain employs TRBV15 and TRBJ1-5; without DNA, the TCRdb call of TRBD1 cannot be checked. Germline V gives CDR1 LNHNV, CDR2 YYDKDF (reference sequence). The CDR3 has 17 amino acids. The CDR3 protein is CATSRTQGALGNQPQHF.